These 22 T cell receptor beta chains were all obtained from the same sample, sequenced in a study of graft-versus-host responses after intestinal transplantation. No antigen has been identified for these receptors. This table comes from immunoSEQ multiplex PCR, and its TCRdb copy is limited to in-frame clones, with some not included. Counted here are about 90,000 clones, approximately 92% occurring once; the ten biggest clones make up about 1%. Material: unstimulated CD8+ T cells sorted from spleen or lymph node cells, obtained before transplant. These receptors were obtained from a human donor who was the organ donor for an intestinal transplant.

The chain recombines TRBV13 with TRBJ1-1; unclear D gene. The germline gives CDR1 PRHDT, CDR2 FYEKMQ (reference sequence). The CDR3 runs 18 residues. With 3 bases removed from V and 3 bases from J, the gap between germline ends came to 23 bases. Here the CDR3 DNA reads TGTGCCAGCAGCTTTAATGGGAGGGCGGAGCGCGTGGACACTGAAGCTTTCTTT. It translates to CASSFNGRAERVDTEAFF.

The CDR3 protein is CASSLGVSGIYEQYF. The CDR3 nucleotides are TGTGCCAGCAGCTTGGGGGTATCAGGGATCTACGAGCAGTACTTC. This chain joins TRBV5-5 and TRBJ2-7, with D perhaps matching TRBD1 (5 bases). From germline, CDR1 is SGHKS and CDR2 YYEKEE (reference sequence). V was shortened by 0 bases and J by 3 bases, with 13 bases between the two germline ends. The CDR3 totals 15 residues.

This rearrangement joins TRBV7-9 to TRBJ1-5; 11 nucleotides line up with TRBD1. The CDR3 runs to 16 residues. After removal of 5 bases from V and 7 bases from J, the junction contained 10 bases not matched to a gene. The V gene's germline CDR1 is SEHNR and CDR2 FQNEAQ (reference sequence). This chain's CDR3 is CASSDRDRGSHQPQHF. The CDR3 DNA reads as TGTGCCAGCAGCGACCGGGACAGGGGGTCGCACCAGCCCCAGCATTTT.

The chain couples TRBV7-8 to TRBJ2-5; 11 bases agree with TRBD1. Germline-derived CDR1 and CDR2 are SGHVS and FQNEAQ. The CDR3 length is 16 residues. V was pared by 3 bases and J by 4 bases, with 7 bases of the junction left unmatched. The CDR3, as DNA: TGTGCCAGCAGCTTCCCGGACAGGGGGCTCGGAGAGACCCAGTACTTC. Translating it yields CASSFPDRGLGETQYF. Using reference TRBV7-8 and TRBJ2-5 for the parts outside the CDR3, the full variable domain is GAGVSQSPRYKVAKRGQDVALRCDPISGHVSLFWYQQALGQGPEFLTYFQNEAQLDKSGLPSDRFFAERPEGSVSTLKIQRTQQEDSAVYLCASSFPDRGLGETQYFGPGTRLLVL.

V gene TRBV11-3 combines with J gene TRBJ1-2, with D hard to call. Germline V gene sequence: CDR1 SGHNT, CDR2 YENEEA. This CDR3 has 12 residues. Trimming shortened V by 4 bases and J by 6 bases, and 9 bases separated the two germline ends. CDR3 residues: CASSSMSDGYTF. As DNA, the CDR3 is TGTGCCAGCAGCTCGATGAGTGATGGCTACACCTTC.

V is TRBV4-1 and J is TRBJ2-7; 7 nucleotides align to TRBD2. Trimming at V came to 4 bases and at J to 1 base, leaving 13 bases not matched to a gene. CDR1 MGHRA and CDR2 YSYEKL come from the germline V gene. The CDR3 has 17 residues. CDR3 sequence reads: CASSPLVGGPGSYEQYF. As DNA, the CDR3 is TGCGCCAGCAGCCCCCTTGTGGGAGGGCCGGGGTCCTACGAGCAGTACTTC.

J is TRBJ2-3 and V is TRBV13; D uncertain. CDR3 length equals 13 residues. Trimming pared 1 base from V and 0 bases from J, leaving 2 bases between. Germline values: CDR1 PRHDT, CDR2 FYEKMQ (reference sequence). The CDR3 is CASSLASTDTQYF. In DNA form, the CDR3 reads TGTGCCAGCAGCTTAGCTAGCACAGATACGCAGTATTTT.

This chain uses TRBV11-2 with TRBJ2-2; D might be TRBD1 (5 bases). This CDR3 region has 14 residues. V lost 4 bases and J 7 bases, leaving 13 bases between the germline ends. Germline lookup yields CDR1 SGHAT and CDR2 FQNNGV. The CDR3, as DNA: TGTGCCAGCAGCTGTGCAGGGTCGTGCGGGGAGCTGTTTTTT. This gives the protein CASSCAGSCGELFF.

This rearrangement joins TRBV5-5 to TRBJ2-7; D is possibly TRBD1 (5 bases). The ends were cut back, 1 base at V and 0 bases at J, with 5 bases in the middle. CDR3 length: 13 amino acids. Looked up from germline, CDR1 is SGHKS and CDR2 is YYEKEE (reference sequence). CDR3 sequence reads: CASSLQGSYEQYF. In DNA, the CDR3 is TGTGCCAGCAGCTTGCAGGGCTCCTACGAGCAGTACTTC.

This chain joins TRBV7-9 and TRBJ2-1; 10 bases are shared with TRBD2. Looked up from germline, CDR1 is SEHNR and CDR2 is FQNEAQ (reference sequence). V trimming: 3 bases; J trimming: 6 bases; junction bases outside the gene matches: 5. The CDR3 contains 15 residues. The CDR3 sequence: CASSFSSGSSNEQFF. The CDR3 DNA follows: TGTGCCAGCAGCTTTTCTAGCGGGAGTAGCAATGAGCAGTTCTTC.

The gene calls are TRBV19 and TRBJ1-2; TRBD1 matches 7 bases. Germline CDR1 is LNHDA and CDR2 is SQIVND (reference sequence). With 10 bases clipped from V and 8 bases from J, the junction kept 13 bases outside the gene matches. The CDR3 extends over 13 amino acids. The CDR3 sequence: CATRKQGLYGYTF. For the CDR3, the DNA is TGTGCCACCCGCAAACAGGGGTTATACGGCTACACCTTC. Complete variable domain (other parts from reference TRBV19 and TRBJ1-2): DGGITQSPKYLFRKEGQNVTLSCEQNLNHDAMYWYRQDPGQGLRLIYYSQIVNDFQKGDIAEGYSVSREKKESFPLTVTSAQKNPTAFYLCATRKQGLYGYTFGSGTRLTVV.

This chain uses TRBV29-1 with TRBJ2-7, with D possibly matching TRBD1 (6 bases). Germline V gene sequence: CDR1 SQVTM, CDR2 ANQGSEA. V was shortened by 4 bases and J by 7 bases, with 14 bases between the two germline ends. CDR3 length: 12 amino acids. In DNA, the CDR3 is TGCAGCGTTGTTAACAGGGTGAGAGAGCAGTACTTC. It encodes CSVVNRVREQYF.

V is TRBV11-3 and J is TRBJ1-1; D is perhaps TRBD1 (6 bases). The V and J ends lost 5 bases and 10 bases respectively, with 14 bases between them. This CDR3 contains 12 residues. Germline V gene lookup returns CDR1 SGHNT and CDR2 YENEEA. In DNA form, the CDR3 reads TGTGCCAGCAGCCTCGGGGGGCCAGGAGCTTTCTTT. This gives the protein CASSLGGPGAFF.

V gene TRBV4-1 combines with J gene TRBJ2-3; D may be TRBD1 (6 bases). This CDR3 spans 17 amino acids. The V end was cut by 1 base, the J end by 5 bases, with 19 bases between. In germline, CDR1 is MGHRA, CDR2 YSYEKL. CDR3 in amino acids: CASSQGKGVLGGDTQYF. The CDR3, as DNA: TGCGCCAGCAGCCAAGGGAAGGGGGTTCTAGGAGGAGATACGCAGTATTTT.

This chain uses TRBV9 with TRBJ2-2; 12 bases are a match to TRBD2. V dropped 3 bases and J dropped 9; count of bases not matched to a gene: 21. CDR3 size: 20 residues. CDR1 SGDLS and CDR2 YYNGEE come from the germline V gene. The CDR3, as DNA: TGTGCCAGCAGCGGGGCCCCGCGGTCTAGCGGGAGGGCCGGTGGGTGGGAGCTGTTTTTT. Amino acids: CASSGAPRSSGRAGGWELFF.

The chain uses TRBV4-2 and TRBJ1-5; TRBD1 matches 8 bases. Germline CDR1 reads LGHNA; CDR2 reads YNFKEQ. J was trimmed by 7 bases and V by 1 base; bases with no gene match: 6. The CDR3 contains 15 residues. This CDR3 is CASSQVRTGSQPQHF. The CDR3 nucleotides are TGTGCCAGCAGCCAAGTTAGGACAGGGTCCCAGCCCCAGCATTTT.

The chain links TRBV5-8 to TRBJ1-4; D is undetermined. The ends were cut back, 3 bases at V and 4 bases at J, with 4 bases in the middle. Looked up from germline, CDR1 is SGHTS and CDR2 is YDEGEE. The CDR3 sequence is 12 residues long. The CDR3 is CASSSNNEKLFF. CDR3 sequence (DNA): TGTGCCAGCAGCTCCAATAATGAAAAACTGTTTTTT.

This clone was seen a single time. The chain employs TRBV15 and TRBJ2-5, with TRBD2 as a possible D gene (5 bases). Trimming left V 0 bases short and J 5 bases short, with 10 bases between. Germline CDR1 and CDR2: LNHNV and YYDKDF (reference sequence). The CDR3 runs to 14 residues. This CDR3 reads CATSRERGWETQYF. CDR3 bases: TGTGCCACCAGCAGAGAACGGGGTTGGGAGACCCAGTACTTC.

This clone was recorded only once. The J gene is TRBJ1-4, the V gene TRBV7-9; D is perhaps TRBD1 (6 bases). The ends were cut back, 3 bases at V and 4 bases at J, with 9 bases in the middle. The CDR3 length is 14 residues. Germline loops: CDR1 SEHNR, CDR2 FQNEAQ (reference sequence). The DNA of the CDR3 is TGTGCCAGCAGCTTGGACAGCAATAATGAAAAACTGTTTTTT. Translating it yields CASSLDSNNEKLFF.

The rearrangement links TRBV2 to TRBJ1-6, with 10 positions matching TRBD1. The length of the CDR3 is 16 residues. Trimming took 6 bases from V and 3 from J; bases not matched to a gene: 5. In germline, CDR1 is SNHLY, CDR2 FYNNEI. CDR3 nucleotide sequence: TGTGCCAGCAGCGTCGGGACAGGGGACTATAATTCACCCCTCCACTTT. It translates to CASSVGTGDYNSPLHF.

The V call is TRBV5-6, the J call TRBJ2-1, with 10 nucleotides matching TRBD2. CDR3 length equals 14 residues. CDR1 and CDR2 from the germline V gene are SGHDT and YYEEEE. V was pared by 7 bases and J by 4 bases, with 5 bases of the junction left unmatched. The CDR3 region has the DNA TGTGCCAGCGGGGCTAGCGGGGGTTACAATGAGCAGTTCTTC. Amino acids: CASGASGGYNEQFF.

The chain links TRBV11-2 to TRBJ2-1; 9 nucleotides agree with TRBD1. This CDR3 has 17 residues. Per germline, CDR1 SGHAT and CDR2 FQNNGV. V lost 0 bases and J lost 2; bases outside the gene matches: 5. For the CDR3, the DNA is TGTGCCAGCAGCTTAGATTGGGGGACAGGGACCTACAATGAGCAGTTCTTC. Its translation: CASSLDWGTGTYNEQFF.